This T cell receptor beta chain originates from a study of STAT5B mutations in CD4+ large granular lymphocyte leukemia. Study-level points and caveats: About 26% of private leukemic clonotypes occurred rarely in other patients' non-leukemic repertoires. TRBV06-family usage was enriched in top patient clones (8/27) versus controls (2/35).

Sequencing was at survey level. Assay used: immunoSEQ multiplex PCR; TCRdb lists only in-frame clones, some missing. Among roughly 48,000 clones, roughly two thirds were seen once, and the ten largest hold approximately 1.5%. From germline, CDR1 is MDHEN and CDR2 SYDVKM. Trimming removed 1 base from V and 0 bases from J; junction bases left unmatched: 5. This CDR3 has 18 amino acids. As regards this clone: Its antigen is not known.

Sequencing was done on a sample of CD4+ T cells from blood buffy coats. The chain couples TRBV28 to TRBJ1-4, with 10 bases lining up with TRBD1. This TCR derives from a human donor in good health. In DNA form, the CDR3 reads TGTGCCAGCAGTTTATTGGGGACAGGGGCGGCAACTAATGAAAAACTGTTTTTT. It specifies CASSLLGTGAATNEKLFF.